The next 22 T cell receptor beta chains were all read from a single sample in a study of blood T cell repertoires in COVID-19. The repertoire was sequenced with immunoSEQ multiplex PCR; TCRdb's copy has only in-frame clones and lacks some. The sample contains over 300,000 clones, around 85% of which appear only once. The sequencing sample was made of PBMCs or T cells enriched from blood (not recorded which). These receptor sequences come from a man younger than 40 who had recovered from COVID-19.

The rearrangement uses TRBV9 and TRBJ2-3; 9 bases fit TRBD2. V shed 1 base and J 3 bases; nucleotides not matched to a gene: 15. The germline V gene encodes CDR1 SGDLS and CDR2 YYNGEE. The CDR3 extends over 19 amino acids. The CDR3, as DNA: TGTGCCAGCAGCGTACTTCCCGATCTCCTCGCGGGGGGGACAGATACGCAGTATTTT. It yields the protein CASSVLPDLLAGGTDTQYF.

This chain uses TRBV29-1 with TRBJ1-1, with 7 bases matching TRBD1. This CDR3 comprises 13 residues. The germline V gene has CDR1 SQVTM and CDR2 ANQGSEA. Losses at the gene ends were 7 bases for V and 3 bases for J; bases not matched to a gene: 8. The CDR3 DNA follows: TGCAGCGCCAAACAGGGGATAGACACTGAAGCTTTCTTT. Translated: CSAKQGIDTEAFF.

The chain combines TRBV3-1 (or the pseudogene TRBV3-2) with TRBJ1-1; a possible D gene is TRBD1 (5 bases). CDR3 length: 13 residues. Trimming took off 4 bases at V and 1 base at J, with 7 bases between the two ends. Germline CDR1 and CDR2: LGHDT and YNNKEL (reference sequence). CDR3 region: CASSLTGNTEAFF. CDR3 coding DNA: TGTGCCAGCAGCCTAACAGGGAACACTGAAGCTTTCTTT.

As DNA, the CDR3 is TGTGCCACCAGTGAGCGGACAGGCTATGGCTACACCTTC. Encoded protein: CATSERTGYGYTF. The chain recombines TRBV24-1 with TRBJ1-2, with 7 nucleotides matching TRBD1. V dropped 4 bases and J dropped 4; count of bases not matched to a gene: 2. Germline CDR1 is KGHDR and CDR2 is SFDVKD. The CDR3 sequence is 13 residues long.

This clone was counted once. The chain combines TRBV4-1 with TRBJ2-5; D gene ambiguous. V lost 0 bases to trimming and J lost 5 bases, with 13 bases between them. This CDR3 has 15 amino acids. The germline gives CDR1 MGHRA, CDR2 YSYEKL. The CDR3 DNA is TGCGCCAGCAGCCAAGACGAAAACTCTTGGGAGACCCAGTACTTC. Protein sequence: CASSQDENSWETQYF.

The J gene is TRBJ1-6, the V gene TRBV7-2; 7 bases align to TRBD1. CDR3 length: 15 residues. V shed 2 bases and J 8 bases; nucleotides not matched to a gene: 6. The V gene's germline CDR1 is SGHTA and CDR2 FQGNSA. The CDR3: CASSLTGQPDSPLHF. The CDR3 nucleotides are TGTGCCAGCAGCTTAACGGGACAGCCAGATTCACCCCTCCACTTT.

The chain is built from TRBV19 and TRBJ2-1; 7 bases map to TRBD2. The ends lost 10 bases at V and 0 bases at J; junction bases unmatched: 6. The CDR3 sequence is 14 residues long. Germline CDR1 is LNHDA and CDR2 is SQIVND (reference sequence). The CDR3 coding sequence is TGTGCCACCAAGCGGGGAAGCTCCTACAATGAGCAGTTCTTC. Protein sequence: CATKRGSSYNEQFF.

The chain links TRBV11-1 to TRBJ2-3; D perhaps matches TRBD2 (6 bases). Trimming stripped 3 bases from V and 4 bases from J, with 11 bases between. Germline V CDR1 and CDR2: SGHAT, FQDESV (reference sequence). CDR3 length: 14 residues. This CDR3 is CASSLEGIPDTQYF. Written as DNA, the CDR3 is TGTGCCAGCAGCTTGGAGGGAATCCCAGATACGCAGTATTTT.

This chain uses TRBV7-3 with TRBJ1-2; no clear D gene. CDR3 length: 13 residues. The germline gives CDR1 SGHTA, CDR2 FQGTGA. V shed 5 bases and J shed 6 bases, with 13 bases lying between them. Written as DNA, the CDR3 is TGTGCCAGCAGCCCCCGGGTTAGAGATGGCTACACCTTC. Its protein is CASSPRVRDGYTF. Together with reference TRBV7-3 and TRBJ1-2, the CDR3 gives the full variable domain: GAGVSQTPSNKVTEKGKYVELRCDPISGHTALYWYRQSLGQGPEFLIYFQGTGAADDSGLPNDRFFAVRPEGSVSTLKIQRTERGDSAVYLCASSPRVRDGYTFGSGTRLTVV.

The gene calls are TRBV6-2 or TRBV6-3 and TRBJ2-1; TRBD2 might be the D (7 bases). CDR1 is MNHEY, CDR2 SVGEGT, per germline. V shed 5 bases and J shed 7 bases, with 15 bases lying between them. CDR3 size: 14 residues. CDR3 sequence: CASSRRGGGNEQFF. CDR3 DNA: TGTGCCAGCAGTCGACGCGGGGGCGGAAATGAGCAGTTCTTC.

V and J are TRBV5-1 and TRBJ2-7; maybe TRBD1 (5 bases). The V and J ends lost 3 bases and 1 base respectively, with 11 bases between them. The germline CDR1 and CDR2 sequences are SGHRS and YFSETQ. CDR3 size: 14 residues. The CDR3 nucleotides are TGCGCCAGCAGCTCGGACACACATTCCTACGAGCAGTACTTC. Translating it yields CASSSDTHSYEQYF.

This chain joins TRBV10-3 and TRBJ2-4; 7 nucleotides match TRBD1. The CDR3 length is 16 residues. V shed 2 bases, J shed 1 base, and the junction held 5 bases outside the gene matches. Germline V CDR1 and CDR2: ENHRY, SYGVKD. The CDR3 region is CAISESRGQAKNIQYF. DNA of the CDR3: TGTGCCATCAGTGAGAGTAGGGGGCAGGCCAAAAACATTCAGTACTTC.

This rearrangement joins TRBV5-1 to TRBJ1-1; D is undetermined. Trimming cost V 0 bases and J 5 bases, with 8 bases left between them. The CDR3 is made up of 13 amino acids. The germline V gene encodes CDR1 SGHRS and CDR2 YFSETQ. CDR3 nucleotide sequence: TGCGCCAGCAGCTTGGGAGGTTTAACTGAAGCTTTCTTT. It is translated as CASSLGGLTEAFF.

This chain joins TRBV7-9 and TRBJ1-2; possible D gene TRBD1, 5 bases. V lost 6 bases and J lost 8, with 10 bases in between. The CDR3 sequence is 11 residues long. Germline V gene data show CDR1 as SEHNR and CDR2 as FQNEAQ (reference sequence). CDR3 DNA sequence: TGTGCCAGCAGACGTGACAGCGGCTACACCTTC. It specifies CASRRDSGYTF.

The gene calls are TRBV9 and TRBJ1-6; no clear D. This CDR3 comprises 13 residues. Germline lookup yields CDR1 SGDLS and CDR2 YYNGEE. Trimming removed 1 base from V and 8 bases from J, with 7 bases in between. In DNA form, the CDR3 reads TGTGCCAGCAGCGTATTGGAGGATTCACCCCTCCACTTT. The encoded protein is CASSVLEDSPLHF. Using reference TRBV9 and TRBJ1-6 for the parts outside the CDR3, the full variable domain is DSGVTQTPKHLITATGQRVTLRCSPRSGDLSVYWYQQSLDQGLQFLIQYYNGEERAKGNILERFSAQQFPDLHSELNLSSLELGDSALYFCASSVLEDSPLHFGNGTRLTVT.

The rearrangement uses TRBV2 and TRBJ2-1; TRBD2 matches 7 bases. CDR1 and CDR2 from the germline V gene are SNHLY and FYNNEI. This CDR3 region has 16 residues. Trimming removed 6 bases from V and 3 bases from J; junction bases left unmatched: 11. CDR3 nucleotides: TGTGCCAGCAGGGAACAACTAGCGAAACTCTACAATGAGCAGTTCTTC. Translation: CASREQLAKLYNEQFF. The full variable domain, completed using reference TRBV2 and TRBJ2-1, is EPEVTQTPSHQVTQMGQEVILRCVPISNHLYFYWYRQILGQKVEFLVSFYNNEISEKSEIFDDQFSVERPDGSNFTLKIRSTKLEDSAMYFCASREQLAKLYNEQFFGPGTRLTVL.

In its sample, this clone was seen once. The chain links TRBV6-5 to TRBJ2-7; 11 nucleotides align to TRBD2. Trimming removed 7 bases from V and 6 bases from J; junction bases left unmatched: 11. Germline V gives CDR1 MNHEY, CDR2 SVGAGI. The CDR3 has 15 residues. The CDR3 sequence is CASTSLAGGPAEQYF. For the CDR3, the DNA is TGTGCCAGCACTTCCTTAGCGGGGGGGCCCGCCGAGCAGTACTTC.

The chain joins TRBV7-3 to TRBJ2-1; TRBD2 is a possible D gene (6 bases). The germline V gene encodes CDR1 SGHTA and CDR2 FQGTGA. The CDR3 totals 14 residues. Trimming shortened V by 5 bases and J by 7 bases, and 15 bases separated the two germline ends. CDR3 nucleotides: TGTGCCAGCAGCATCCCCGGGACTTCGAATGAGCAGTTCTTC. Protein product: CASSIPGTSNEQFF.

The chain is built from TRBV19 and TRBJ2-7, with 9 nucleotides matching TRBD1. With 4 bases clipped from V and 6 bases from J, the junction kept 10 bases outside the gene matches. Germline V gene data show CDR1 as LNHDA and CDR2 as SQIVND (reference sequence). CDR3 length: 15 residues. In DNA form, the CDR3 reads TGTGCCAGTAGTAGACCGGGACAGGGCCTCCTCGAGCAGTACTTC. Translating it yields CASSRPGQGLLEQYF.

This clone has just one count. The V call is TRBV3-1 (or the pseudogene TRBV3-2), the J call TRBJ1-2; the D gene is possibly TRBD1 (6 bases). The CDR3 sequence is 14 residues long. From germline, CDR1 is LGHDT and CDR2 YNNKEL (reference sequence). The V end lost 4 bases, the J end lost 6 bases, and 15 bases lay between the germline ends. CDR3 sequence (DNA): TGTGCCAGCAGCCCGACAGGTCCGGTTCATGGCTACACCTTC. As protein: CASSPTGPVHGYTF.

This chain connects TRBV4-1 to TRBJ2-5; D is possibly TRBD2 (7 bases). Trimming removed 2 bases from V and 5 bases from J, with 15 bases in between. The CDR3 is 15 residues long. The germline V gene has CDR1 MGHRA and CDR2 YSYEKL. The CDR3 loop reads CASSQNAGARETQYF. The CDR3 DNA follows: TGCGCCAGCAGCCAAAACGCGGGGGCTCGGGAGACCCAGTACTTC.

This sequence joins TRBV7-9 and TRBJ1-2; 9 bases line up with TRBD1. CDR1 and CDR2 (germline): SEHNR, FQNEAQ (reference sequence). This CDR3 spans 15 amino acids. The V gene end was trimmed by 5 bases and the J gene end by 7 bases; junction bases not matched to a gene: 11. CDR3 region: CASSVMDRGGGGYTF. Written as DNA, the CDR3 is TGTGCCAGCAGCGTAATGGACAGGGGCGGAGGTGGCTACACCTTC.